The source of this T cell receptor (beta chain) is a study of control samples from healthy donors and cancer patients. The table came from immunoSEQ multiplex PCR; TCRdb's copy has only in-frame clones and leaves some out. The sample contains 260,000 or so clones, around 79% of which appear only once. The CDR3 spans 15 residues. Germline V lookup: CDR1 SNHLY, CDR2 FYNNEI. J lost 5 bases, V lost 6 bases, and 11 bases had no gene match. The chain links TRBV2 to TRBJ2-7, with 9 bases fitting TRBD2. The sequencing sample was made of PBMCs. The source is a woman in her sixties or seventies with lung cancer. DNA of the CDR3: TGTGCCAGCAGCCAGCGGAGGCGGGGGGGTGACGAGCAGTACTTC. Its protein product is CASSQRRRGGDEQYF. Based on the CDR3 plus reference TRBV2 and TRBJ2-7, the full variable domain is EPEVTQTPSHQVTQMGQEVILRCVPISNHLYFYWYRQILGQKVEFLVSFYNNEISEKSEIFDDQFSVERPDGSNFTLKIRSTKLEDSAMYFCASSQRRRGGDEQYFGPGTRLTVT.